The rows below give T cell receptor beta chains drawn from one sample of a study of blood T cell repertoires in COVID-19. The data were produced by immunoSEQ multiplex PCR, yet TCRdb's version contains in-frame clones alone and is incomplete. Among over 150,000 clones, approximately 80% were seen once, and the ten largest hold around 8.1%. The material sequenced was peripheral blood. These receptor sequences come from a man in his 60s with acute or convalescent COVID-19. CDR3s include the opening cysteine and the closing phenylalanine or tryptophan. A D gene is named only where the DNA matches it firmly. Clone size is given for some rows only: seen once, a few or many times, or a class if the clone is expanded.

j_gene: TRBJ2-3; abundance: -; v_gene: TRBV7-8; d_gene: -; CDR3aa: CASRWGPSTDTQYF; CDR3nt: TGTGCCAGCAGGTGGGGGCCGAGCACAGATACGCAGTATTTT
j_gene: TRBJ1-5; abundance: -; v_gene: TRBV2; d_gene: -; CDR3aa: CASSEALVFEDYWTGSGNQPQHF; CDR3nt: TGTGCCAGCAGTGAAGCGCTTGTTTTTGAGGATTATTGGACCGGGAGTGGCAATCAGCCCCAGCATTTT
j_gene: TRBJ2-2; abundance: -; v_gene: TRBV11-1; d_gene: TRBD2; CDR3aa: CASSLGTSGNTGELFF; CDR3nt: TGTGCCAGCAGCTTAGGAACTAGCGGTAACACCGGGGAGCTGTTTTTT
j_gene: TRBJ2-6; abundance: -; v_gene: TRBV7-2; d_gene: -; CDR3aa: CASSSAGSSGANVLTF; CDR3nt: TGTGCCAGCAGCTCGGCGGGAAGCTCTGGGGCCAACGTCCTGACTTTC
j_gene: TRBJ2-3; abundance: -; v_gene: TRBV11-1; d_gene: -; CDR3aa: CASSRARVTDTQYF; CDR3nt: TGTGCCAGCAGCCGTGCCAGGGTGACAGATACGCAGTATTTT
j_gene: TRBJ1-2; abundance: -; v_gene: TRBV19; d_gene: TRBD1; CDR3aa: CASSPRQGSYGYTF; CDR3nt: TGTGCCAGTAGTCCTCGACAGGGGTCCTATGGCTACACCTTC
j_gene: TRBJ2-2; abundance: -; v_gene: TRBV7-8; d_gene: TRBD1; CDR3aa: CASSLAKDRTNTGELFF; CDR3nt: TGTGCCAGCAGCTTAGCTAAGGACAGGACGAACACCGGGGAGCTGTTTTTT
j_gene: TRBJ1-1; abundance: few; v_gene: TRBV12-3/TRBV12-4; d_gene: -; CDR3aa: CASTESEGTEAFF; CDR3nt: TGTGCCAGCACCGAATCCGAGGGCACTGAAGCTTTCTTT
j_gene: TRBJ1-1; abundance: -; v_gene: TRBV5-5; d_gene: -; CDR3aa: CASSLDGRNTEAFF; CDR3nt: TGTGCCAGCAGCTTAGACGGGAGGAACACTGAAGCTTTCTTT
j_gene: TRBJ1-4; abundance: -; v_gene: TRBV15; d_gene: TRBD1; CDR3aa: CATSSKDRAGEKLFF; CDR3nt: TGTGCCACCAGCTCCAAGGACAGGGCAGGAGAAAAACTGTTTTTT
j_gene: TRBJ1-4; abundance: -; v_gene: TRBV2; d_gene: TRBD1; CDR3aa: CASSGQGNEKLFF; CDR3nt: TGTGCCAGCAGTGGACAGGGTAATGAAAAACTGTTTTTT
j_gene: TRBJ2-1; abundance: -; v_gene: TRBV19; d_gene: TRBD2; CDR3aa: CASSRGGAYNEQFF; CDR3nt: TGTGCCTCATCCCGGGGGGGGGCTTACAATGAGCAGTTCTTC
j_gene: TRBJ1-5; abundance: -; v_gene: TRBV6-6; d_gene: TRBD1; CDR3aa: CASSQKGTGGLQPQHF; CDR3nt: TGTGCCAGCAGTCAAAAGGGGACAGGGGGCCTTCAGCCCCAGCATTTT
j_gene: TRBJ1-1; abundance: -; v_gene: TRBV6-5; d_gene: TRBD1; CDR3aa: CASRRTGGVSTEAFF; CDR3nt: TGTGCCAGCAGACGGACAGGGGGGGTTAGCACTGAAGCTTTCTTT
j_gene: TRBJ2-1; abundance: -; v_gene: TRBV23-1; d_gene: -; CDR3aa: CASSHLTIRASQGNEQFF; CDR3nt: TGCGCCAGCAGTCATCTTACTATCCGGGCCTCCCAGGGCAATGAGCAGTTCTTC
j_gene: TRBJ1-1; abundance: once; v_gene: TRBV6-2/TRBV6-3; d_gene: -; CDR3aa: CASSYGQGSTEAFF; CDR3nt: TGTGCCAGCAGTTACGGTCAGGGGTCCACTGAAGCTTTCTTT
j_gene: TRBJ1-2; abundance: -; v_gene: TRBV19; d_gene: -; CDR3aa: CASSIIQAGNPRGYTF; CDR3nt: TGTGCCAGTAGTATAATTCAAGCGGGGAATCCTCGTGGCTACACCTTC
j_gene: TRBJ2-7; abundance: -; v_gene: TRBV6-2/TRBV6-3; d_gene: TRBD1; CDR3aa: CASSYPRTGRSSYEQYF; CDR3nt: TGTGCCAGCAGTTACCCGAGGACAGGGAGAAGTTCCTACGAGCAGTACTTC
j_gene: TRBJ1-5; abundance: once; v_gene: TRBV19; d_gene: -; CDR3aa: CASSMEGQYSNQPQHF; CDR3nt: TGTGCCAGTAGTATGGAGGGTCAGTATAGCAATCAGCCCCAGCATTTT
j_gene: TRBJ2-7; abundance: -; v_gene: TRBV9; d_gene: TRBD1; CDR3aa: CASSVAGQGYEQYF; CDR3nt: TGTGCCAGCAGCGTAGCGGGACAGGGATACGAGCAGTACTTC
j_gene: TRBJ1-1; abundance: -; v_gene: TRBV30; d_gene: -; CDR3aa: CAWSVPGRNTEAFF; CDR3nt: TGTGCCTGGAGTGTCCCAGGGCGGAACACTGAAGCTTTCTTT
j_gene: TRBJ1-1; abundance: -; v_gene: TRBV6-5; d_gene: -; CDR3aa: CASSRRESPSVEAFF; CDR3nt: TGTGCCAGCAGTCGGAGAGAGAGCCCCTCCGTTGAAGCTTTCTTT
j_gene: TRBJ1-4; abundance: -; v_gene: TRBV19; d_gene: TRBD1; CDR3aa: CASFAGTGGEKLFF; CDR3nt: TGTGCCAGTTTTGCCGGGACAGGGGGTGAAAAACTGTTTTTT
j_gene: TRBJ1-5; abundance: -; v_gene: TRBV19; d_gene: TRBD1; CDR3aa: CASSIRPGQGAHQPQHF; CDR3nt: TGTGCCAGTAGTATTAGGCCGGGACAGGGGGCACATCAGCCCCAGCATTTT
j_gene: TRBJ2-1; abundance: few; v_gene: TRBV30; d_gene: -; CDR3aa: CAWSVLIAAEQFF; CDR3nt: TGTGCCTGGAGTGTACTGATAGCAGCAGAGCAGTTCTTC
j_gene: TRBJ1-2; abundance: -; v_gene: TRBV5-5; d_gene: -; CDR3aa: CASSSQGGLAPQGYTF; CDR3nt: TGTGCCAGCAGCTCACAGGGCGGACTCGCACCTCAGGGCTACACCTTC
j_gene: TRBJ1-6; abundance: once; v_gene: TRBV18; d_gene: TRBD1; CDR3aa: CASSPPTGGPIKNSPLHF; CDR3nt: TGTGCCAGCTCACCCCCGACAGGGGGGCCTATAAAAAATTCACCCCTCCACTTT
j_gene: TRBJ2-5; abundance: -; v_gene: TRBV30; d_gene: TRBD2; CDR3aa: CAGTSGGASETQYF; CDR3nt: TGTGCCGGAACTAGCGGGGGGGCCTCGGAGACCCAGTACTTC
j_gene: TRBJ1-2; abundance: few; v_gene: TRBV5-4; d_gene: -; CDR3aa: CASSGDKSYTF; CDR3nt: TGTGCCAGCAGCGGCGACAAAAGCTACACCTTC
j_gene: TRBJ2-7; abundance: -; v_gene: TRBV6-2/TRBV6-3; d_gene: -; CDR3aa: CASSYRAGAYEQYF; CDR3nt: TGTGCCAGCAGTTACCGAGCAGGTGCCTACGAGCAGTACTTC
j_gene: TRBJ2-3; abundance: -; v_gene: TRBV2; d_gene: TRBD2; CDR3aa: CASNERGTDTQYF; CDR3nt: TGTGCCAGCAACGAGCGGGGGACAGATACGCAGTATTTT
j_gene: TRBJ1-3; abundance: once; v_gene: TRBV5-6; d_gene: -; CDR3aa: CASSLEQLSLSGNTIYF; CDR3nt: TGTGCCAGCAGCTTGGAACAGCTTTCCCTTTCGGGAAACACCATATATTTT
j_gene: TRBJ2-1; abundance: -; v_gene: TRBV24-1; d_gene: TRBD1; CDR3aa: CATSDTGGSYNEQFF; CDR3nt: TGTGCCACCAGTGATACAGGGGGCTCCTACAATGAGCAGTTCTTC
j_gene: TRBJ2-2; abundance: -; v_gene: TRBV6-1; d_gene: -; CDR3aa: CASSEASGVGELFF; CDR3nt: TGTGCCAGCAGTGAAGCATCCGGGGTCGGGGAGCTGTTTTTT
j_gene: TRBJ1-1; abundance: -; v_gene: TRBV5-4; d_gene: -; CDR3aa: CASSLQGIENEAFF; CDR3nt: TGTGCCAGCAGCCTTCAGGGAATAGAAAATGAAGCTTTCTTT
j_gene: TRBJ2-1; abundance: -; v_gene: TRBV18; d_gene: -; CDR3aa: CASSPRQDEQFF; CDR3nt: TGTGCCAGCTCACCACGCCAGGATGAGCAGTTCTTC
j_gene: TRBJ2-1; abundance: -; v_gene: TRBV7-2; d_gene: TRBD2; CDR3aa: CASSTSGGSYNEQFF; CDR3nt: TGTGCCAGCAGCACTAGCGGGGGGTCCTACAATGAGCAGTTCTTC
j_gene: TRBJ2-1; abundance: many; v_gene: TRBV6-5; d_gene: TRBD2; CDR3aa: CASSSGGFPDDEQFF; CDR3nt: TGTGCCAGCAGTAGCGGGGGCTTCCCGGACGATGAGCAGTTCTTC
j_gene: TRBJ2-5; abundance: -; v_gene: TRBV6-4; d_gene: -; CDR3aa: CASSDSQGHLLFYQETQYF; CDR3nt: TGTGCCAGCAGTGACTCGCAGGGGCACCTCTTGTTTTACCAAGAGACCCAGTACTTC
j_gene: TRBJ2-1; abundance: -; v_gene: TRBV12-3/TRBV12-4; d_gene: -; CDR3aa: CASSSIRGHEQFF; CDR3nt: TGTGCCAGCAGCTCCATCAGGGGACATGAGCAGTTCTTC
j_gene: TRBJ2-3; abundance: -; v_gene: TRBV5-6; d_gene: TRBD1; CDR3aa: CASSSTTGNTDTQYF; CDR3nt: TGTGCCAGCAGCTCCACGACAGGGAACACAGATACGCAGTATTTT